These T cell receptor beta chains were read from a single sample in a study of blood T cell repertoires in COVID-19. TCRdb keeps only in-frame clones here, not all; method: immunoSEQ multiplex PCR. The table records roughly 90,000 clones, about 89% of them present only once. Sequencing was done on a sample of peripheral blood. The origin of the receptors is a human donor in a cohort sampled during active COVID-19. Each CDR3 is given with its conserved first and last residue. Fields, in order: V gene, J gene, D gene, clone size, CDR3 DNA, CDR3 protein. A D gene is named only where the DNA matches it firmly. Part of the rows lack a size; the others show once, few, many or a class for expanded clones.

TRBV4-1,TRBJ1-1,NA,once,TGCGCCAGCAGCCAAGGCGCCGGGAAACTGGGTGAAGCTTTCTTT,CASSQGAGKLGEAFF
TRBV5-6,TRBJ1-2,NA,NA,TGTGCCAGCAGCTTGGGGCTAGGTACGATGGACTATGGCTACACCTTC,CASSLGLGTMDYGYTF
TRBV6-6,TRBJ2-2,TRBD2,NA,TGTGCCAGCAGTTACTCGGGGAGGGCAAGCGGGGAGCTGTTTTTT,CASSYSGRASGELFF
TRBV3-1/TRBV3-2,TRBJ1-6,NA,once,TGTGCCAGCAGCCAAGGGGCCAGGGGTCGATCACCCCTCCACTTT,CASSQGARGRSPLHF
TRBV28,TRBJ2-4,TRBD2,NA,TGTGCCAGCAGGTTAGCGGGAGCGTATAACATTCAGTACTTC,CASRLAGAYNIQYF
TRBV6-5,TRBJ2-4,NA,NA,TGTGCCAGCAGCGCGACAGGTGGGACCAAAAACATTCAGTACTTC,CASSATGGTKNIQYF
TRBV11-2,TRBJ2-5,TRBD1,NA,TGTGCCAGCAGCTTAGGAGCAGGGGGCGCGGAGACCCAGTACTTC,CASSLGAGGAETQYF
TRBV6-5,TRBJ1-3,NA,NA,TGTGCCAGCAGCAAAGACTGGAGTGGAAACACCATATATTTT,CASSKDWSGNTIYF
TRBV27,TRBJ1-2,TRBD1,NA,TGTGCCAGCAGTTTAAAAGGGACAGAATATGGCTACACCTTC,CASSLKGTEYGYTF
TRBV10-3,TRBJ2-1,TRBD2,NA,TGTGCCATCTCTAAAGAGGCGGGAGGGAGCAATGAGCAGTTCTTC,CAISKEAGGSNEQFF
TRBV13,TRBJ2-1,NA,NA,TGTGCCAGCAGCACAATTAGGGGGGGGACAGGTTACAATGAGCAGTTCTTC,CASSTIRGGTGYNEQFF
TRBV28,TRBJ2-7,TRBD1,NA,TGTGCCAGCAAGAACCGGGACAGTCCCTACGAGCAGTACTTC,CASKNRDSPYEQYF
TRBV28,TRBJ2-7,NA,NA,TGTGCCAGCACCTTAACAGGCCCCAGCTCCTACGAGCAGTACTTC,CASTLTGPSSYEQYF
TRBV30,TRBJ1-2,TRBD1,NA,TGTGCCTGGGCTACCGGGACAGATAACTATGGCTACACCTTC,CAWATGTDNYGYTF
TRBV7-2,TRBJ2-1,TRBD1,NA,TGTGCCAGCAGCTTTGTTACAGGGGGCTCCTACAATGAGCAGTTCTTC,CASSFVTGGSYNEQFF
TRBV3-1/TRBV3-2,TRBJ2-5,NA,NA,TGTGCCAGCAGCCAAGATCTCACAGGGATGAGGGAGACCCAGTACTTC,CASSQDLTGMRETQYF
TRBV18,TRBJ2-7,TRBD1,NA,TGTGCCAGCTCGCCTTTCGACAGGGCCGAGCAGTACTTC,CASSPFDRAEQYF